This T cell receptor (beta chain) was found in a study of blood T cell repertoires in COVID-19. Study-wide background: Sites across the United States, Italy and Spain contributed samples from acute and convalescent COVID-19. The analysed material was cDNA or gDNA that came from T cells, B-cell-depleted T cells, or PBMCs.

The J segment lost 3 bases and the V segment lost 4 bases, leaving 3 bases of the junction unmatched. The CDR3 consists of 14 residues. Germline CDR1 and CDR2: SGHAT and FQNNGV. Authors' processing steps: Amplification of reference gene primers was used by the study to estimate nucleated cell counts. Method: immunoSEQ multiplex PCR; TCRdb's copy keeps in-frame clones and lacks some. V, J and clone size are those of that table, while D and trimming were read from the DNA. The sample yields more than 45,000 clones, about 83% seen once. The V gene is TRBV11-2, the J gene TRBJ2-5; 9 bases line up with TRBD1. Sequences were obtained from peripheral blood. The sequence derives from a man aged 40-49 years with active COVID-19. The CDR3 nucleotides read TGTGCCAGCAGCTCGTGGACAGGGGAAGAGACCCAGTACTTC. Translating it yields CASSSWTGEETQYF.